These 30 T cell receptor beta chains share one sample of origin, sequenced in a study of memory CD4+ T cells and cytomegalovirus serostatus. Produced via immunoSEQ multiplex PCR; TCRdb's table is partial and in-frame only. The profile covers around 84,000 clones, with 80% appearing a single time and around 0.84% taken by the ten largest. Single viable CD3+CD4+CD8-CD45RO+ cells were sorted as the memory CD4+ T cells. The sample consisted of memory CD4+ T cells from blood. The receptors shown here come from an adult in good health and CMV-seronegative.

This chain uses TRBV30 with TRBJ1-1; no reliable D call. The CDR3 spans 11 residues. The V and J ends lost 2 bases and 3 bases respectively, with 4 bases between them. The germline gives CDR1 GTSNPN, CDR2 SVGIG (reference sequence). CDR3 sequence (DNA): TGTGCCTGGAGTTTATACACTGAAGCTTTCTTT. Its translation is CAWSLYTEAFF.

CDR3 in amino acids: CASSFGGSGQPQHF. The CDR3 region has the DNA TGTGCCAGCAGCTTCGGGGGATCAGGTCAGCCCCAGCATTTT. This sequence joins TRBV11-2 and TRBJ1-5, with a weak D call TRBD1 (5 bases). The CDR3 covers 14 residues. Trimming took 3 bases from V and 6 from J, leaving 12 bases between them. Germline CDR1 and CDR2: SGHAT and FQNNGV.

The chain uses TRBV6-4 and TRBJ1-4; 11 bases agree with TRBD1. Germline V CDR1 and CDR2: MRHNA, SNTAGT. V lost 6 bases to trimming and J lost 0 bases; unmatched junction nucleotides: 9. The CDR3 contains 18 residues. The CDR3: CASSRPDRGRSTNEKLFF. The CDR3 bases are TGTGCCAGCAGCCGACCGGACAGGGGGCGATCAACTAATGAAAAACTGTTTTTT.

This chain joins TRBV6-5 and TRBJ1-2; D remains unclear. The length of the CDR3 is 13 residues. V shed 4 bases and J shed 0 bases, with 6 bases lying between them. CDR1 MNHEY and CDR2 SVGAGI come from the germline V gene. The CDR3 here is CASSLQPNYGYTF. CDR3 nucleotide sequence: TGTGCCAGCAGTTTGCAGCCTAACTATGGCTACACCTTC.

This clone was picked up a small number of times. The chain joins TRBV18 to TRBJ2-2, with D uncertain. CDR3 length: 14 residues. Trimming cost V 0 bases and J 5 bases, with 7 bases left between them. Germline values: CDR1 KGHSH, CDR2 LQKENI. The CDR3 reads CASSPPASTGELFF. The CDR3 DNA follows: TGTGCCAGCTCACCACCGGCAAGTACCGGGGAGCTGTTTTTT.

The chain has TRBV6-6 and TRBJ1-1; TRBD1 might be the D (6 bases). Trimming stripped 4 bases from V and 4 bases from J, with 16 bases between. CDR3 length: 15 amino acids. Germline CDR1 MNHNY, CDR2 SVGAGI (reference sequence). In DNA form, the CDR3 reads TGTGCCAGCAGTTCTACGGGGGGCGGGCGCACTGAAGCTTTCTTT. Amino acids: CASSSTGGGRTEAFF.

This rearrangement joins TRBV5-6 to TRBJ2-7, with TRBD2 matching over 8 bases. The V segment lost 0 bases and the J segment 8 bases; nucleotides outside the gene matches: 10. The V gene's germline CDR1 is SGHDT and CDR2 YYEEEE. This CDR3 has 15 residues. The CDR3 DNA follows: TGTGCCAGCAGCTTGGCCGGTAGCGGGGCTTATCAGCAGTACTTC. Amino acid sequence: CASSLAGSGAYQQYF.

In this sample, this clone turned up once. The CDR3 DNA is TGTGCCAGCAGTGAAGCCCCCTACGGCGGGGAGCTGTTTTTT. This encodes CASSEAPYGGELFF. The chain has TRBV6-1 and TRBJ2-2; the D is unclear. CDR3 length: 14 amino acids. Trimming left V 0 bases short and J 7 bases short, with 9 bases between. Germline values: CDR1 MNHNS, CDR2 SASEGT.

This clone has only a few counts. The CDR3 spells CASSVDPTRDTIYF. CDR3 in DNA: TGTGCCAGCAGCGTCGACCCCACCCGAGACACCATATATTTT. The rearrangement uses TRBV9 and TRBJ1-3; D unresolved. CDR3 size: 14 residues. V gave up 2 bases and J gave up 8 bases, with 14 bases separating them. Germline V CDR1 and CDR2: SGDLS, YYNGEE.

CDR3 nucleotides: TGTGCCAGTAGTTCAAGGGTTGGTGGCACTGAAGCTTTCTTT. The encoded protein is CASSSRVGGTEAFF. The V gene is TRBV19, the J gene TRBJ1-1; D is ambiguous. CDR1 and CDR2 (germline): LNHDA, SQIVND (reference sequence). The CDR3 extends over 14 amino acids. Trimming pared 5 bases from V and 4 bases from J, leaving 14 bases between.

The CDR3: CASDHPTATNEKLFF. The CDR3 DNA reads TGTGCCTCCGACCATCCGACAGCAACTAATGAAAAACTGTTTTTT. This chain uses TRBV30 with TRBJ1-4; D possibly corresponds to TRBD1 (5 bases). The V end lost 7 bases, the J end lost 0 bases, and 15 bases lay between the germline ends. Germline V gives CDR1 GTSNPN, CDR2 SVGIG (reference sequence). The CDR3 loop spans 15 amino acids.

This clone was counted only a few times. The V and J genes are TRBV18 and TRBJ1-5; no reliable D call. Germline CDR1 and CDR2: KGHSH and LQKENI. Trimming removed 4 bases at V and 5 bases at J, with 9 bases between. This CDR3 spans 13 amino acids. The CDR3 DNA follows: TGTGCCAGCTCACTAGTGGTGGATCAGCCCCAGCATTTT. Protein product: CASSLVVDQPQHF.

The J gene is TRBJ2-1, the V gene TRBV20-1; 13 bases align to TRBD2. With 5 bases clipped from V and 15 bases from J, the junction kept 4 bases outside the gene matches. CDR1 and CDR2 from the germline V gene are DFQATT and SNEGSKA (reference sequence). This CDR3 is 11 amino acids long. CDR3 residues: CSAQGLAGAFF. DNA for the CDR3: TGCAGTGCTCAAGGACTAGCGGGGGCGTTCTTC.

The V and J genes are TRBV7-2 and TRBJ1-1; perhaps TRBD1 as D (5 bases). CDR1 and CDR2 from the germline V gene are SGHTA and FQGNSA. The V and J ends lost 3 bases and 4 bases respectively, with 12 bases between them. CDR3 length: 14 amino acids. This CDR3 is CASSFGWGTTEAFF. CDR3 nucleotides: TGTGCCAGCAGCTTTGGGTGGGGGACCACTGAAGCTTTCTTT.

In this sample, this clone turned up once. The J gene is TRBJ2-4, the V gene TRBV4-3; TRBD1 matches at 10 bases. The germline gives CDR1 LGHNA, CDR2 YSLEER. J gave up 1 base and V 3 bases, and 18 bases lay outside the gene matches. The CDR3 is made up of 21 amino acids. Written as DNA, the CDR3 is TGCGCCAGCAGCCACGACCACCGGGACAGGGGTATGAGCGGGGCCAAAAACATTCAGTACTTC. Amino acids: CASSHDHRDRGMSGAKNIQYF.

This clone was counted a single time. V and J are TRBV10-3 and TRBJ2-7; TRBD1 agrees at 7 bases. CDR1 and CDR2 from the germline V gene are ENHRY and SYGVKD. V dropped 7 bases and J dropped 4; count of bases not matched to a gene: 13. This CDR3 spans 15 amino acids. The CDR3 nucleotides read TGTGCCATCAATCCGGGACAGTTGTCTACTTACGAGCAGTACTTC. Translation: CAINPGQLSTYEQYF.

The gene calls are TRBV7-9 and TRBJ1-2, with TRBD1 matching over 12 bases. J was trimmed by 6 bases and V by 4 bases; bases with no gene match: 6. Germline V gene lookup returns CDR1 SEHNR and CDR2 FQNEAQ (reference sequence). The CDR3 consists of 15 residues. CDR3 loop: CASSSPGQGAHGYTF. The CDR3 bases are TGTGCCAGCAGCTCCCCGGGACAGGGGGCTCATGGCTACACCTTC.

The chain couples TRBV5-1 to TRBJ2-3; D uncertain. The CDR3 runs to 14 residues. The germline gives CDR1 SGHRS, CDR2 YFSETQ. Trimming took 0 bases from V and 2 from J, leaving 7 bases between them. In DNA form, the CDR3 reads TGCGCCAGCAGCTTGGGGGAACCCACAGATACGCAGTATTTT. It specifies CASSLGEPTDTQYF. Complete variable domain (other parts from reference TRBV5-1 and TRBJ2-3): KAGVTQTPRYLIKTRGQQVTLSCSPISGHRSVSWYQQTPGQGLQFLFEYFSETQRNKGNFPGRFSGRQFSNSRSEMNVSTLELGDSALYLCASSLGEPTDTQYFGPGTRLTVL.

The DNA for the CDR3 is TGCGCCAGCACCATAGGCCGGGACAGGGGGGTATACGAGCAGTACTTC. Protein: CASTIGRDRGVYEQYF. The chain employs TRBV5-1 and TRBJ2-7; 11 bases line up with TRBD1. J gave up 4 bases and V 6 bases, and 12 bases lay outside the gene matches. Germline V CDR1 and CDR2: SGHRS, YFSETQ. This CDR3 comprises 16 residues.

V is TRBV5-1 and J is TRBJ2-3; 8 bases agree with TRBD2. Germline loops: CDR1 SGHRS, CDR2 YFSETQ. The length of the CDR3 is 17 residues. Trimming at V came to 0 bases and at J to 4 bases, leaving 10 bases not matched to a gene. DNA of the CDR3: TGCGCCAGCAGCTTGGGAGCGGGAGCGGATAGCGCAGATACGCAGTATTTT. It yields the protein CASSLGAGADSADTQYF.

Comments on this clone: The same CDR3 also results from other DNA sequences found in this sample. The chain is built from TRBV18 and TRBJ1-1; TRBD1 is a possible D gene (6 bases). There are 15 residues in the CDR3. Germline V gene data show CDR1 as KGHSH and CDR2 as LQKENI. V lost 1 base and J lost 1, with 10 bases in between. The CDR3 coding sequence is TGTGCCAGCTCACCACAGGGGGGGGAGAACACTGAAGCTTTCTTT. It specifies CASSPQGGENTEAFF.

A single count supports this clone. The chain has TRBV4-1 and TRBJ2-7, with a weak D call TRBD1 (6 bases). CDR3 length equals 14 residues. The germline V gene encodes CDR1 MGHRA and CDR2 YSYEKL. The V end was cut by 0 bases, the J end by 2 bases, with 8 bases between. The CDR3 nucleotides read TGCGCCAGCAGCCAAGATCAGGGGCCCTACGAGCAGTACTTC. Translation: CASSQDQGPYEQYF.

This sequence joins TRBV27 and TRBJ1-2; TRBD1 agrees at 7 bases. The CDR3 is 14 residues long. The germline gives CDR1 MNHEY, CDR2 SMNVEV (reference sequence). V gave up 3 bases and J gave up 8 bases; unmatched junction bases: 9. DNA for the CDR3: TGTGCCAGCAGTTTCTCTACAGGGGAATCCGGCTACACCTTC. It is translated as CASSFSTGESGYTF.

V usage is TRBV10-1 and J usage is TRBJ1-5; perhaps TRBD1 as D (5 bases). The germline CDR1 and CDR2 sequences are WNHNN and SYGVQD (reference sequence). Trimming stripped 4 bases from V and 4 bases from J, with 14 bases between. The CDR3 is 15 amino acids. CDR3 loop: CASSVPGRTNQPQHF. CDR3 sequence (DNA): TGCGCCAGCAGTGTACCGGGACGGACGAATCAGCCCCAGCATTTT.

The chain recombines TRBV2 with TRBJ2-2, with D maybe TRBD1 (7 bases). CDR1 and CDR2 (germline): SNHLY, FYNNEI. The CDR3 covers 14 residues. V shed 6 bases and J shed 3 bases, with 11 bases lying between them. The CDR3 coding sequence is TGTGCCAGCAGGCGGGACAGACACACCGGGGAGCTGTTTTTT. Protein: CASRRDRHTGELFF.

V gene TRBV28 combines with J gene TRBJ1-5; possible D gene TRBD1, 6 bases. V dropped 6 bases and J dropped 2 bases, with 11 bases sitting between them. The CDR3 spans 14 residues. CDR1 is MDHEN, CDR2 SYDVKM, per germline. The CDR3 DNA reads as TGTGCCAGCAGCAAAGGGGGAGGCAATCAGCCCCAGCATTTT. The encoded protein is CASSKGGGNQPQHF.

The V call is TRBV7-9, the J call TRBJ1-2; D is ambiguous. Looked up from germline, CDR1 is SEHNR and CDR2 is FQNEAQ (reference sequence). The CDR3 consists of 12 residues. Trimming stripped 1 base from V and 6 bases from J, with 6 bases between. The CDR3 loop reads CASSLDRHGYTF. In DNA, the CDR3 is TGTGCCAGCAGCTTAGACCGTCATGGCTACACCTTC.

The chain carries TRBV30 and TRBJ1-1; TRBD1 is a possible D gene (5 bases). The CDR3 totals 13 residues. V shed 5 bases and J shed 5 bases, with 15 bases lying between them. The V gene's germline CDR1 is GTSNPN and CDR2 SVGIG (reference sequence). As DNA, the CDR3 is TGTGCCTGGGGGGCGGGTTTCGGGACTGAAGCTTTCTTT. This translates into CAWGAGFGTEAFF.

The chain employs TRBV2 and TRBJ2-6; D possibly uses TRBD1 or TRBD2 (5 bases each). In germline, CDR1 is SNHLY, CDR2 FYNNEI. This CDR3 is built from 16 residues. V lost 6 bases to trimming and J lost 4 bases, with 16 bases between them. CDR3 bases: TGTGCCAGCAGGATAGGTGGGGGAACCGGGGCCAACGTCCTGACTTTC. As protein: CASRIGGGTGANVLTF.

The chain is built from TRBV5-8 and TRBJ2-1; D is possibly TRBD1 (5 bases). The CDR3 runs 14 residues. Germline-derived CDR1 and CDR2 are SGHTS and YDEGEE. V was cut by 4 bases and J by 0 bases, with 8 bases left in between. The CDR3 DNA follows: TGTGCCAGCAGCCCAGGGCCCTCCTACAATGAGCAGTTCTTC. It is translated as CASSPGPSYNEQFF.